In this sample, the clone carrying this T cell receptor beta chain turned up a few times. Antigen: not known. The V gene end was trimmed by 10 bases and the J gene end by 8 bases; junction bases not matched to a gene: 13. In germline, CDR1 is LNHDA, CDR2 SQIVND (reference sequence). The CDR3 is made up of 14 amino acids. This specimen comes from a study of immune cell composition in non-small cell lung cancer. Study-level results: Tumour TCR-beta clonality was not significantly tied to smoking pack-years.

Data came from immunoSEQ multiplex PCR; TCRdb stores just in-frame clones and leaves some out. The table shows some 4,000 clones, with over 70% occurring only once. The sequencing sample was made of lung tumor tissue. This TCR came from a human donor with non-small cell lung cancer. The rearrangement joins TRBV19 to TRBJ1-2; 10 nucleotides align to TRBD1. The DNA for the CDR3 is TGTGCCACCTTTCCGGGACAGGGGAGAGACGGCTACACCTTC. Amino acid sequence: CATFPGQGRDGYTF.